This T cell receptor beta chain came from a study of T cells after yellow fever vaccination (dated by TCRdb to about 2019). Study-wide context: The SMART-Seq v4 Ultra Low Input RNA kit was used to prepare libraries from fractions with low cell numbers. Two healthy male donors, one aged 18 to 29 and one aged 30 to 40 years, were included in the cohort. Blood was collected at multiple timepoints before and after primary and secondary immunization, and bulk PBMC replicates and cell subsets were isolated. To follow T-cell clones before and after primary and booster YFV17D yellow fever vaccination, bulk TCR alpha and beta repertoires were sequenced over time.

Relative to germline, V is missing 7 bases and J is missing 4 bases, with 11 bases of the junction outside any gene match. Taken from cysteine to phenylalanine, the CDR3 has 16 residues. CDR3 DNA is the only sequence kept; it has 48 bases, read in frame from the first base. The reads were generated on an Illumina NovaSeq 6000. TCR cDNA was synthesized by 5'RACE template switching, through which a universal primer site and unique molecular identifiers were introduced. Priming for cDNA synthesis came from both the TCR alpha and TCR beta constant segments. Two PCR steps were used to amplify libraries, with sample barcodes and sequencing adapters being added in the second step. Libraries were sequenced on Illumina HiSeq 2500 (2x100 bp) or NovaSeq (2x150 bp). Processing in the source paper ran as follows. Reads were demultiplexed and collapsed into UMI consensus sequences with MIGEC, and V(D)J alignment was performed with MiXCR. Clonotypes responding to the vaccine were identified with edgeR on replicate PBMC samples, with the criteria of FDR below 0.01 and a log2 fold change above 5 up to day 15. Bulk clonotypes were assigned CD4 or CD8 identity according to which sequenced CD4 or CD8 repertoire held them at higher abundance. TCRdb handled the public reads itself, with Q25 trimming in fastp and clone calling in MiXCR, and kept productive beta chains. Entries that share a CDR3 protein sequence are merged under the most common genes and DNA. TCRdb's processing, not the authors' own work, is the source of the V and J calls. The sample data list hundreds of thousands of distinct CDR3 sequences, and about 5% of these were observed just once. In total, the top ten clones hold around 3.5% of the sample.

This clonotype has just a few counts. Its antigen is currently not known. No much larger clone is present one base from it, and per-base qualities are unavailable. Findings and caveats that apply to the study as a whole: Because abundant contaminating clonotypes from the bulk population could be contained in FACS-sorted repertoires, computational filtering was required. Because the study included only two donors, the extent to which the findings can be generalized is limited. A small share of clonotypes occurred in both CD4 and CD8 compartments, likely arising from convergent recombination. After the booster, most of the clones that had expanded following primary vaccination were detected again (just under 97% of CD4 and around 90% of CD8), which suggests that memory was broadly maintained. The secondary T-cell response was weaker than the primary response but faster, peaking on day 5 instead of day 15.

The intended sense of this specimen's treatment or condition label: live attenuated yellow fever vaccine strain. A standard Ficoll-Paque protocol was used to isolate PBMCs from peripheral blood. CD4 and CD8 T-cell fractions were isolated with Dynabeads CD4 and CD8 positive selection kits. RNA was extracted with TriZol from bulk PBMCs, CD4 and CD8 fractions, and dextramer-positive and dextramer-negative fractions. Source: CD4+ T cells sorted from PBMCs, taken on the day of the yellow fever booster vaccination. This receptor was identified in a man younger than 30 who received the YFV17D yellow fever vaccine. The sequence is built from TRBV12-3 or TRBV12-4 and TRBJ1-1; the junction holds 11 bases that match TRBD1. CDR3 protein: CASKSGTGGLVTEAFF. The DNA reads as follows: TGTGCCAGCAAGTCCGGGACAGGGGGTTTGGTCACTGAAGCTTTCTTT.